This TCR beta chain was profiled in a study of human T cells and chemical hapten exposure. Many counts were recorded for this clonotype. TCRdb called the RACE reads again in MiXCR, with one record for every CDR3 protein. The data hold roughly 30,000 distinct CDR3 sequences, with more than 8% observed a single time. Trimming stripped 5 bases from V and 4 bases from J, with 18 bases between. CDR3 length: 15 residues. Germline lookup yields CDR1 SNHLY and CDR2 FYNNEI. Time point specified: patch test 2, 6 weeks after DPC sensitization. The treatment here: therapeutic diphenylcyclopropenone sensitization with weekly scalp DPC.

This TCR came from a man aged 25 to 45 with alopecia areata. Some clones in this sample may be carry-over from other donors' samples. The sequenced sample was whole blood, obtained in connection with sensitization to the hapten diphenylcyclopropenone (DPC). This chain links TRBV2 with TRBJ2-7, with D perhaps given as TRBD1 or TRBD2 (5 bases each). As DNA, the CDR3 is TGTGCCAGCAGTTCACTCGGGGCAGCCTATTACGAGCAGTACTTC. Protein: CASSSLGAAYYEQYF.